The clone carrying this TCR beta chain was counted many times. The target antigen is unknown. The germline V gene has CDR1 MNHNY and CDR2 SVGAGI (reference sequence). The CDR3 spans 14 residues. V lost 5 bases to trimming and J lost 2 bases, with 12 bases between them. This sample is part of a study of early T cells in non-severe SARS-CoV-2 infection. Study background: Bulk RNA isolated from unsorted whole blood underwent sequencing; chains were not paired. Study-level results: VDJdb-based annotation leaned toward anti-spike CD8 responses and missed private and CD4 specificities.

Individual cDNA molecules were tagged with unique molecular identifiers, the study reported. In TCRdb, the 5' RACE reads were re-called with MiXCR into one record per CDR3 protein. The sample records 25,000 to 30,000 distinct CDR3 sequences, about 5.5% being singletons. The gene calls are TRBV6-6 and TRBJ1-1; D may be TRBD1 (6 bases). The sample was whole blood. The TCR comes from an adult who was a healthcare worker with PCR-confirmed SARS-CoV-2 infection or an uninfected control (not recorded which). For the CDR3, the DNA is TGTGCCAGCAGTCCATACAGGGACAACACTGAAGCTTTCTTT. It yields the protein CASSPYRDNTEAFF.